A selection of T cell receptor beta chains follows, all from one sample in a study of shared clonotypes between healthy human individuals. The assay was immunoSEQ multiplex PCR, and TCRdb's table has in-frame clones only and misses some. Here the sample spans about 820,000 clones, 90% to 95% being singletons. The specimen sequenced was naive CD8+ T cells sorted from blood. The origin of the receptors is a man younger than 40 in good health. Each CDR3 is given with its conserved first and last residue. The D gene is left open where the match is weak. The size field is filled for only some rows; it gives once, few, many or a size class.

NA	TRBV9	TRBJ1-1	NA	CASSPSEVTAKAFF	TGTGCCAGCAGCCCTAGTGAAGTAACAGCCAAAGCTTTCTTT
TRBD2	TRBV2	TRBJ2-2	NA	CASRRTSGRVGTGELFF	TGTGCCAGCAGACGGACTAGCGGGAGGGTCGGCACCGGGGAGCTGTTTTTT
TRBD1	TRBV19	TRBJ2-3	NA	CASSFLGQAEDDTQYF	TGTGCCAGTAGCTTCCTGGGACAGGCGGAGGACGATACGCAGTATTTT
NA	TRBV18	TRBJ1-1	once	CASSPSAGAGKAFF	TGTGCCAGCTCACCATCCGCCGGGGCTGGGAAAGCTTTCTTT
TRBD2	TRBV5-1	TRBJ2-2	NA	CASSLNSGRYTGELFF	TGCGCCAGCAGCCTCAATAGCGGGAGGTACACCGGGGAGCTGTTTTTT
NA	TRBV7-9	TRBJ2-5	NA	CASSYPIETQYF	TGTGCCAGCAGCTACCCGATTGAGACCCAGTACTTC
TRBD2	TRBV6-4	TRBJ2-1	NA	CASSATGGRDAYNEQFF	TGTGCCAGCAGTGCCACGGGGGGGAGGGACGCCTACAATGAGCAGTTCTTC
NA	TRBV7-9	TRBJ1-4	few	CASSSTSGGGTFNNEKLFF	TGTGCCAGCAGCTCCACCTCCGGGGGTGGAACTTTTAATAATGAAAAACTGTTTTTT
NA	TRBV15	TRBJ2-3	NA	CATSGPSGTDTQYF	TGTGCCACCAGTGGTCCCTCTGGCACAGATACGCAGTATTTT
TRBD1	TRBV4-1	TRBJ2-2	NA	CASSLQGAGTGELFF	TGCGCCAGCAGTCTACAGGGGGCGGGCACCGGGGAGCTGTTTTTT
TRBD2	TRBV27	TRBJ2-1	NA	CASKVAGVGNEQFF	TGTGCCAGCAAAGTAGCGGGAGTAGGCAATGAGCAGTTCTTC
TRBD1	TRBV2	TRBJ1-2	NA	CASSLGQGPNYGYTF	TGTGCCAGCAGTCTCGGACAGGGTCCTAACTATGGCTACACCTTC
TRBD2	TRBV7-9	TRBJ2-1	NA	CASSWLAGEANEQFF	TGTGCCAGCAGCTGGCTAGCGGGAGAAGCAAATGAGCAGTTCTTC
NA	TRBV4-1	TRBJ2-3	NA	CASSLNSPRTDTQYF	TGCGCCAGCAGCCTAAACTCCCCCCGCACAGATACGCAGTATTTT
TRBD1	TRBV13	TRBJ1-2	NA	CASSSRSAGGIDYGYTF	TGTGCCAGCAGCTCGCGTTCAGCAGGGGGGATCGACTATGGCTACACCTTC
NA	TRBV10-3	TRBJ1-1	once	CATVLGQQNTEAFF	TGTGCCACCGTCTTGGGGCAGCAGAACACTGAAGCTTTCTTT
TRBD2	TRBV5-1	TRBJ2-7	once	CASSKGTSGTSSYEQYF	TGCGCCAGCAGCAAGGGGACTAGCGGGACGAGCTCCTACGAGCAGTACTTC
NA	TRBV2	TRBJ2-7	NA	CASRSPDPGLQYF	TGTGCCAGCAGATCCCCCGATCCGGGTTTACAGTACTTC
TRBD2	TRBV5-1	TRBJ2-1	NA	CASSSEGLAGGFDNEQFF	TGCGCCAGCAGCTCGGAGGGACTAGCGGGAGGATTCGACAATGAGCAGTTCTTC
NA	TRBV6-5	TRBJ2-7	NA	CASSLGGHYEQYF	TGTGCCAGCAGTCTAGGCGGACATTACGAGCAGTACTTC
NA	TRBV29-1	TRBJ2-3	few	CSVRGPTDTQYF	TGCAGCGTCCGGGGGCCCACAGATACGCAGTATTTT
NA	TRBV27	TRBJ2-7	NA	CASSLRRSYEQYF	TGTGCCAGCAGTTTACGGCGGTCGTACGAGCAGTACTTC
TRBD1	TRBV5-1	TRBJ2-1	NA	CASSYPGTGSPSYNEQFF	TGCGCCAGCAGCTATCCGGGGACAGGTTCCCCCTCCTACAATGAGCAGTTCTTC
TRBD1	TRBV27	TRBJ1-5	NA	CASRGQALGYSNQPQHF	TGTGCCAGCAGGGGACAGGCTCTAGGGTATAGCAATCAGCCCCAGCATTTT
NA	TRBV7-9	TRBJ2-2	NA	CASLGNTGELFF	TGTGCCAGTCTAGGCAACACCGGGGAGCTGTTTTTT
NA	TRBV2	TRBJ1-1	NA	CALRLTVNTEAFF	TGTGCCCTACGATTAACAGTGAACACTGAAGCTTTCTTT
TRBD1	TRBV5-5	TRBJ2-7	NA	CASSWTGTYEQYF	TGTGCCAGCAGCTGGACAGGGACCTACGAGCAGTACTTC
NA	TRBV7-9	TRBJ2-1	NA	CASSFPLAMNNEQFF	TGTGCCAGCAGCTTCCCCCTAGCGATGAACAATGAGCAGTTCTTC
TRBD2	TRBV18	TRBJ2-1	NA	CASSNYGLAGFINEQFF	TGTGCCAGCTCAAATTACGGACTAGCGGGATTTATCAATGAGCAGTTCTTC
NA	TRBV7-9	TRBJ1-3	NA	CASSPRAFSGNTIYF	TGTGCCAGCAGTCCCCGGGCCTTCTCTGGAAACACCATATATTTT
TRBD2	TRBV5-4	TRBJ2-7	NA	CASRLAGGPKEQYF	TGTGCCAGCCGACTAGCGGGAGGGCCTAAAGAGCAGTACTTC
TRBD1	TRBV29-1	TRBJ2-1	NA	CSVADRVNEQFF	TGCAGCGTTGCGGACAGGGTCAATGAGCAGTTCTTC
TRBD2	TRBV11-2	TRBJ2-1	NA	CASSNGRAGAAYNEQFF	TGTGCCAGCAGCAACGGGCGAGCGGGAGCCGCCTACAATGAGCAGTTCTTC
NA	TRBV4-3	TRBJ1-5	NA	CASSQVLSSNQPQHF	TGCGCCAGCAGCCAAGTCCTGTCGAGCAATCAGCCCCAGCATTTT
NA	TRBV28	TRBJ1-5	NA	CASSLLGSGQPQHF	TGTGCCAGCAGTTTATTAGGGTCCGGTCAGCCCCAGCATTTT
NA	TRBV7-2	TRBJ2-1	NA	CASSLAAGLSSYNEQFF	TGTGCCAGCAGCTTAGCCGCAGGGCTCAGCTCCTACAATGAGCAGTTCTTC
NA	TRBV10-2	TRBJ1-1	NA	CATSSEEMNTEAFF	TGCGCCACATCTTCAGAGGAGATGAACACTGAAGCTTTCTTT
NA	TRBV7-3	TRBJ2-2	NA	CASSSQGRELFF	TGTGCCAGCAGCTCCCAGGGCCGGGAGCTGTTTTTT
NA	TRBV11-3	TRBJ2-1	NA	CASSGYTEIGYNEQFF	TGTGCCAGCAGCGGATATACAGAGATAGGGTACAATGAGCAGTTCTTC
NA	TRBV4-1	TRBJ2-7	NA	CASSQVIGEQYF	TGCGCCAGCAGCCAAGTAATTGGAGAGCAGTACTTC
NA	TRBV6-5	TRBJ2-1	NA	CASSYSSIPQFF	TGTGCCAGCAGTTACTCCTCAATTCCACAGTTCTTC
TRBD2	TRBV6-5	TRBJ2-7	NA	CASRGLAYEQYF	TGTGCCAGCAGGGGACTAGCCTACGAGCAGTACTTC
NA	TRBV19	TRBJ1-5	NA	CASSMSPNQPQHF	TGTGCCAGTAGTATGTCCCCGAATCAGCCCCAGCATTTT
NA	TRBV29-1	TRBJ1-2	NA	CSVDRTNYGYTF	TGCAGCGTTGACAGGACTAACTATGGCTACACCTTC
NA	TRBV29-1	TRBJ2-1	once	CLGPHEEQFF	TGCTTGGGACCCCATGAGGAGCAGTTCTTC
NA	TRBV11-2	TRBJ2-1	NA	CASSLVRSSYNEQFF	TGTGCCAGCAGCTTAGTTAGGAGCTCCTACAATGAGCAGTTCTTC
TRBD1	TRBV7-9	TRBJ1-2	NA	CASSSGRDRTNYGYTF	TGTGCCAGCAGCTCGGGCCGGGACAGAACTAACTATGGCTACACCTTC
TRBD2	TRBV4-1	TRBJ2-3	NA	CASSQEPLADTDTQYF	TGCGCCAGCAGCCAAGAGCCACTAGCGGACACAGATACGCAGTATTTT
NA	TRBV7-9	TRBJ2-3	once	CASALFTDTQYF	TGTGCCAGCGCACTATTTACAGATACGCAGTATTTT
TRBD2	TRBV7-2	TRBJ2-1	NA	CASSSSGSSSYNEQFF	TGTGCCAGCAGCTCTAGCGGGAGTAGCTCCTACAATGAGCAGTTCTTC
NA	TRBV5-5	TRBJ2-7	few	CASSLGGYEQYF	TGTGCCAGCAGCTTGGGGGGCTACGAGCAGTACTTC
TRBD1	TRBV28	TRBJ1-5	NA	CASNLQGARQPQHF	TGTGCCAGCAACCTACAGGGGGCACGACAGCCCCAGCATTTT
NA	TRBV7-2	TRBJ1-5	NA	CASGTGGGQPQHF	TGTGCCAGCGGGACGGGGGGGGGCCAGCCCCAGCATTTT
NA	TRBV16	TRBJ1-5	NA	CASSPPSNQPQHF	TGTGCCAGCAGCCCTCCTAGCAATCAGCCCCAGCATTTT
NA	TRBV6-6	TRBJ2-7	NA	CASSYRLEGLGEQYF	TGTGCCAGCAGTTATCGCCTAGAGGGGCTGGGGGAGCAGTACTTC
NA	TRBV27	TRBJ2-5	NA	CASSPQGWAETQYF	TGTGCCAGCAGCCCACAGGGTTGGGCAGAGACCCAGTACTTC
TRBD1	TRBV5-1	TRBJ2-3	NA	CASSPLDRERFTDTQYF	TGCGCCAGCAGCCCTTTGGACAGGGAGAGGTTCACAGATACGCAGTATTTT